A selection of T cell receptor beta chains follows, all from one sample in a study of STAT3 mutations in large granular lymphocyte leukemia. This table comes from immunoSEQ multiplex PCR, and its TCRdb copy is limited to in-frame clones, with some not included. The table records over 30,000 clones, roughly 86% of them present only once. The specimen was peripheral blood mononuclear cells. All receptors derive from a man aged 55 to 69 with T-cell large granular lymphocyte leukemia. Some clones in this sample may be carry-over from other donors' samples. CDR3s include the opening cysteine and the closing phenylalanine or tryptophan. D genes are given only for firm matches. Clone size appears in some rows only: once, few, many, or a class for an expanded clone.

clone_size	d_call	v_call	j_call	cdr3_aa	cdr3_nt
NA	NA	TRBV5-6	TRBJ2-5	CASSFGLSQYF	TGTGCCAGCAGCTTTGGGTTGTCCCAGTACTTC
NA	TRBD1	TRBV7-8	TRBJ1-2	CASSLISGRGHYGYTF	TGTGCCAGCAGCTTAATCAGCGGCAGGGGGCACTATGGCTACACCTTC
NA	NA	TRBV18	TRBJ1-1	CASSPQIMNTEAFF	TGTGCCAGCTCACCACAGATAATGAACACTGAAGCTTTCTTT
few	NA	TRBV6-1	TRBJ1-2	CASSEASRGYGYTF	TGTGCCAGCAGTGAAGCGTCCAGGGGATATGGCTACACCTTC
once	TRBD1	TRBV28	TRBJ2-7	CASSSTGGAQAGQYF	TGTGCCAGCAGCTCAACAGGGGGCGCACAGGCGGGGCAGTACTTC
NA	TRBD2	TRBV28	TRBJ2-1	CASSSSGVAGYNEQFF	TGTGCCAGCAGCTCAAGTGGGGTAGCGGGATACAATGAGCAGTTCTTC
NA	NA	TRBV28	TRBJ1-5	CASSLRAGAGNQPQHF	TGTGCCAGCAGTTTAAGGGCGGGGGCCGGGAATCAGCCCCAGCATTTT
NA	NA	TRBV30	TRBJ1-2	CACWGRDGYTF	TGTGCCTGTTGGGGGCGGGATGGCTACACCTTC
NA	NA	TRBV5-4	TRBJ2-2	CASSLALGSNGELFF	TGTGCCAGCAGCTTGGCCTTAGGGTCTAACGGGGAGCTGTTTTTT
NA	NA	TRBV6-6	TRBJ2-3	CASAAGPDTQYF	TGTGCCAGCGCGGCGGGCCCAGATACGCAGTATTTT
NA	NA	TRBV11-2	TRBJ2-3	CASSRPVGRHTQYF	TGTGCCAGCAGCCGCCCAGTAGGGCGTCATACGCAGTATTTT
NA	NA	TRBV28	TRBJ1-5	CASSSLQPQHF	TGTGCCAGCAGTTCCCTTCAGCCCCAGCATTTT
NA	NA	TRBV18	TRBJ1-6	CASSPPGSSYNSPLHF	TGTGCCAGCTCACCCCCCGGCAGCTCCTATAATTCACCCCTCCACTTT
NA	NA	TRBV18	TRBJ1-4	CASSRGFDEKLFF	TGTGCCAGCTCACGAGGTTTCGATGAAAAACTGTTTTTT
NA	NA	TRBV5-1	TRBJ1-2	CASASGLLRGYGYTF	TGCGCCAGCGCATCAGGTCTTCTGAGGGGCTATGGCTACACCTTC
NA	TRBD2	TRBV5-6	TRBJ2-5	CASSPTSGRALETQYF	TGTGCCAGCAGCCCTACTAGCGGGAGGGCCTTGGAGACCCAGTACTTC
NA	NA	TRBV6-6	TRBJ2-3	CASSYRQTADTQYF	TGTGCCAGCAGTTACCGGCAGACCGCGGATACGCAGTATTTT
NA	TRBD2	TRBV7-2	TRBJ2-7	CASSLGGGYEQYF	TGTGCCAGCAGCTTAGGGGGGGGCTACGAGCAGTACTTC
NA	TRBD1	TRBV11-2	TRBJ1-4	CASSLGQGAEKLFF	TGTGCCAGCAGCTTGGGACAGGGGGCTGAAAAACTGTTTTTT
once	NA	TRBV9	TRBJ1-2	CASSVAGGPGYTF	TGTGCCAGCAGCGTAGCCGGGGGTCCTGGCTACACCTTC
NA	TRBD1	TRBV5-4	TRBJ1-1	CASSGGGIQAEAFF	TGTGCCAGCAGCGGAGGGGGCATTCAAGCTGAAGCTTTCTTT
NA	NA	TRBV7-8	TRBJ1-2	CASSPTNNYGYTF	TGTGCCAGCAGCCCTACAAATAACTATGGCTACACCTTC
NA	NA	TRBV5-6	TRBJ2-2	CASSFIETRFTGELFF	TGTGCCAGCAGCTTTATAGAGACTAGGTTCACCGGGGAGCTGTTTTTT
NA	NA	TRBV18	TRBJ2-2	CASSDATGELFF	TGTGCCAGCTCAGATGCAACCGGGGAGCTGTTTTTT
NA	TRBD1	TRBV28	TRBJ2-3	CASSLGNRGTGDTQYF	TGTGCCAGCAGTTTAGGGAACAGGGGAACGGGCGATACGCAGTATTTT
few	NA	TRBV5-1	TRBJ1-3	CASSSFGALYF	TGCGCCAGCAGCTCCTTCGGGGCCCTATATTTT
NA	TRBD1	TRBV14	TRBJ2-7	CASSTALDRPYEQYF	TGTGCCAGCAGCACTGCGCTGGACAGGCCGTACGAGCAGTACTTC
NA	NA	TRBV5-1	TRBJ2-6	CASSLAVGANVLTF	TGCGCCAGCAGCTTGGCCGTAGGGGCCAACGTCCTGACTTTC
NA	NA	TRBV18	TRBJ1-5	CASSPGSNQPQHF	TGTGCCAGCTCACCAGGGAGCAATCAGCCCCAGCATTTT
NA	TRBD2	TRBV6-1	TRBJ2-3	CASSEPSGRRRGTDTQYF	TGTGCCAGCAGTGAGCCTAGCGGGAGGAGAAGAGGAACAGATACGCAGTATTTT
NA	TRBD1	TRBV30	TRBJ1-2	CAWTSTGFGYTF	TGTGCCTGGACCTCGACAGGGTTCGGCTACACCTTC
once	TRBD1	TRBV5-6	TRBJ1-2	CASRAGDRVSTGYTF	TGTGCCAGCAGGGCCGGGGACAGGGTATCGACTGGCTACACCTTC
NA	TRBD1	TRBV4-3	TRBJ2-4	CASSQDLTGGWGNIQYF	TGCGCCAGCAGCCAGGATCTTACAGGGGGTTGGGGAAACATTCAGTACTTC
once	NA	TRBV6-5	TRBJ1-5	CASSYSKEGSNQPQHF	TGTGCCAGCAGTTACTCGAAAGAGGGGTCCAATCAGCCCCAGCATTTT
NA	NA	TRBV6-5	TRBJ1-2	CASSYSLVDGGYTF	TGTGCCAGCAGTTACTCATTAGTGGATGGCGGCTACACCTTC
NA	TRBD1	TRBV5-1	TRBJ2-3	CASARDRVTDTQYF	TGCGCCAGCGCCCGGGACAGGGTCACAGATACGCAGTATTTT
NA	TRBD1	TRBV5-6	TRBJ2-5	CASSRGRYQETQYF	TGTGCCAGCAGCAGGGGGCGGTACCAAGAGACCCAGTACTTC
NA	NA	TRBV7-9	TRBJ1-2	CASSLVGYGYTF	TGTGCCAGCAGCTTAGTCGGCTATGGCTACACCTTC
once	NA	TRBV6-1	TRBJ2-5	CASSEIYF	TGTGCCAGCAGTGAAATTTACTTC
NA	NA	TRBV4-2	TRBJ2-3	CASSQDLDTQYF	TGTGCCAGCAGCCAAGACCTAGATACGCAGTATTTT
NA	NA	TRBV12-5	TRBJ1-1	CASVQDRWNTEAFF	TGTGCTAGTGTCCAGGACAGATGGAACACTGAAGCTTTCTTT
NA	TRBD1	TRBV5-1	TRBJ2-1	CASSLSGTGGNEQFF	TGCGCCAGCAGCTTGTCCGGGACAGGGGGCAATGAGCAGTTCTTC
NA	TRBD1	TRBV6-6	TRBJ1-6	CASSYRDRGSPLHF	TGTGCCAGCAGTTACCGGGACAGGGGATCACCCCTCCACTTT
NA	TRBD1	TRBV5-8	TRBJ1-3	CASSPGTGNSGNTIYF	TGTGCCAGCAGCCCGGGGACAGGGAACTCTGGAAACACCATATATTTT
NA	NA	TRBV10-1	TRBJ2-2	CASRLKTGELFF	TGCGCCAGCAGACTGAAGACCGGGGAGCTGTTTTTT
NA	NA	TRBV7-9	TRBJ1-3	CASSLDNRARLGSGNTIYF	TGTGCCAGCAGCTTAGACAACAGGGCTCGATTAGGCTCTGGAAACACCATATATTTT
NA	TRBD1	TRBV18	TRBJ1-1	CASSLGTENTEAFF	TGTGCCAGCTCCCTCGGGACAGAGAACACTGAAGCTTTCTTT
NA	NA	TRBV5-1	TRBJ2-5	CASSLGAGETQYF	TGCGCCAGCAGCTTGGGGGCAGGAGAGACCCAGTACTTC
NA	TRBD2	TRBV14	TRBJ2-1	CASSQLAGDWSEQFF	TGTGCCAGCAGCCAACTAGCGGGAGATTGGAGTGAGCAGTTCTTC
NA	TRBD2	TRBV6-4	TRBJ2-7	CASSAIAGSEQYF	TGTGCCAGCAGCGCTATAGCGGGAAGCGAGCAGTACTTC
once	TRBD1	TRBV18	TRBJ1-2	CASSQRRTGNYGYTF	TGTGCCAGCTCACAGCGAAGGACAGGGAACTATGGCTACACCTTC
few	NA	TRBV4-1	TRBJ2-7	CASSQAQSSYEQYF	TGCGCCAGCAGCCAAGCTCAGAGCTCCTACGAGCAGTACTTC
NA	NA	TRBV5-4	TRBJ1-1	CASSLVGTGNTEAFF	TGTGCCAGCAGCCTGGTGGGGACGGGGAACACTGAAGCTTTCTTT
NA	NA	TRBV7-2	TRBJ2-2	CASSGTGTQFGELFF	TGTGCCAGCAGCGGTACCGGGACCCAATTCGGGGAGCTGTTTTTT
once	TRBD2	TRBV7-7	TRBJ2-3	CASSLGAGGLDTQYF	TGTGCTAGCAGCTTAGGGGCGGGAGGATTGGATACGCAGTATTTT
NA	NA	TRBV30	TRBJ2-2	CAWGNRDIILGELFF	TGTGCCTGGGGTAACCGGGACATAATCCTCGGGGAGCTGTTTTTT
NA	NA	TRBV21-1	TRBJ2-7	CASSKWPRDPTIYSSYEQYF	TGTGCCAGCAGCAAATGGCCCCGGGACCCAACGATTTACAGCTCCTACGAGCAGTACTTC
NA	NA	TRBV7-2	TRBJ2-5	CASSLDRGGETQYF	TGTGCCAGCAGCTTAGACCGGGGTGGAGAGACCCAGTACTTC
once	NA	TRBV7-2	TRBJ2-5	CASSLPPGETQYF	TGTGCCAGCAGCTTACCCCCCGGGGAGACCCAGTACTTC